This T cell receptor (beta chain) was sequenced in a study of molecular identifiers for immune sequencing clone quantification. Background on the study: In replicates, RNA from roughly 21,000 or 96,000 naive CD8 cells was divided five ways and four parts were sequenced.

This clonotype was seen many times. V gave up 4 bases and J gave up 4 bases; unmatched junction bases: 8. CDR3 size: 14 residues. From germline, CDR1 is SGHRS and CDR2 YFSETQ. Generation of bulk TCR libraries relied on previously described methods and listed TCR primers. TCRdb processed the PCR reads anew with MiXCR; each CDR3 protein has one entry. The table has about 320,000 distinct CDR3 sequences, about 21% seen once. The chain links TRBV5-1 to TRBJ2-7, with 7 bases lining up with TRBD1. This TCR derives from a human donor in good health. Some libraries in this study had Jurkat cell RNA spiked in. Material for sequencing was naive CD8+ T cells from blood, with Jurkat cell RNA spiked in. Subset: FACS-sorted CD8+CD4-CCR7+CD45RA+ naive T cells. The CDR3 loop reads CASSPRDSQYEQYF. The DNA of the CDR3 is TGCGCCAGCAGCCCCCGGGACAGTCAGTACGAGCAGTACTTC.